The 19 T cell receptor beta chains below come from one sample, sequenced in a study of blood T cell repertoires in COVID-19. Data came from immunoSEQ multiplex PCR; TCRdb stores just in-frame clones and leaves some out. Here the sample spans 200,000 to 300,000 clones, around 83% being singletons. Sequencing was carried out using peripheral blood. The receptors were gathered from a woman aged 60-75 years with active or convalescent COVID-19.

The rearrangement uses TRBV6-5 and TRBJ1-4, with 9 bases lining up with TRBD1. Germline V CDR1 and CDR2: MNHEY, SVGAGI. The CDR3 consists of 14 residues. V lost 4 bases, J lost 11 bases, and 8 bases stayed unmatched. CDR3 nucleotides: TGTGCCAGCAGTTCCGACAGGGGGTTGACGAAACTGTTTTTT. Its translation: CASSSDRGLTKLFF.

The rearrangement joins TRBV9 to TRBJ2-5, with 13 bases lining up with TRBD2. The germline V gene has CDR1 SGDLS and CDR2 YYNGEE. Trimming took 0 bases from V and 2 from J; bases not matched to a gene: 7. The CDR3 extends over 18 amino acids. In DNA form, the CDR3 reads TGTGCCAGCAGCGTAGGACGAGGGACTAGCGGGGCACAAGAGACCCAGTACTTC. Its translation: CASSVGRGTSGAQETQYF.

This clone has more than one count but fewer than ten. The genes are TRBV7-9 and TRBJ2-2; possibly TRBD2 for D (5 bases). The germline CDR1 and CDR2 sequences are SEHNR and FQNEAQ (reference sequence). Trimming pared 11 bases from V and 1 base from J, leaving 17 bases between. The CDR3 runs to 15 residues. The CDR3 region has the DNA TGTGCCGAGTCTGCGGGCAGCCTGAACACCGGGGAGCTGTTTTTT. Its protein product is CAESAGSLNTGELFF.

The CDR3 region has the DNA TGTGCCAGCAGCCCGACAGGGAAGGGGACTGAAGCTTTCTTT. Encoded protein: CASSPTGKGTEAFF. The chain combines TRBV5-4 with TRBJ1-1, with 7 nucleotides matching TRBD1. The ends lost 4 bases at V and 5 bases at J; junction bases unmatched: 8. CDR3 length: 14 amino acids. Germline V gene sequence: CDR1 SGHNT, CDR2 YYREEE (reference sequence).

This sequence joins TRBV7-9 and TRBJ1-4; 10 nucleotides match TRBD1. The CDR3 sequence is 14 residues long. Germline loops: CDR1 SEHNR, CDR2 FQNEAQ (reference sequence). J was trimmed by 8 bases and V by 6 bases; bases with no gene match: 6. The CDR3 loop is CASRRGQGEEKLFF. As DNA, the CDR3 is TGTGCCAGCAGACGCGGACAGGGGGAGGAAAAACTGTTTTTT.

The V call is TRBV10-3, the J call TRBJ2-1; 12 positions match TRBD2. The CDR3 runs to 19 residues. With V trimmed by 0 bases and J by 0 bases, 6 bases remained unmatched. Germline assignment: CDR1 ENHRY and CDR2 SYGVKD. The CDR3 protein is CAISESLAGGMSSYNEQFF. The DNA for the CDR3 is TGTGCCATCAGTGAGTCCCTAGCGGGGGGGATGAGCTCCTACAATGAGCAGTTCTTC.

The chain recombines TRBV18 with TRBJ1-2; no reliable D call. The V end was cut by 3 bases, the J end by 0 bases, with 11 bases between. The CDR3 length is 15 residues. Germline V gene sequence: CDR1 KGHSH, CDR2 LQKENI. DNA of the CDR3: TGTGCCAGCTCACCGGAGTCAGATCCTAACTATGGCTACACCTTC. As protein: CASSPESDPNYGYTF.

This chain uses TRBV12-3 or TRBV12-4 with TRBJ2-1; D is perhaps TRBD1 (5 bases). The CDR3 runs to 12 residues. The germline V and J ends were trimmed by 5 bases and 6 bases, with 8 bases remaining between them. The CDR3 nucleotides are TGTGCCAGCAGTGAAACAGGCAATGAGCAGTTCTTC. Translation: CASSETGNEQFF.

The chain has TRBV6-5 and TRBJ2-1, with 8 bases aligning to TRBD1. V shed 2 bases and J 6 bases; nucleotides not matched to a gene: 9. This CDR3 region has 16 residues. Germline V gives CDR1 MNHEY, CDR2 SVGAGI. CDR3 in amino acids: CASSYADRGRFNEQFF. CDR3 nucleotides: TGTGCCAGCAGTTACGCCGACAGGGGACGATTCAATGAGCAGTTCTTC.

Written as DNA, the CDR3 is TGTGCCAGCAGCCCCATGGGGGGGAACACTGAAGCTTTCTTT. It translates to CASSPMGGNTEAFF. The genes are TRBV5-5 and TRBJ1-1; D possibly corresponds to TRBD1 (5 bases). V shed 4 bases and J shed 1 base, with 11 bases lying between them. The CDR3 totals 14 residues. Germline V gene sequence: CDR1 SGHKS, CDR2 YYEKEE (reference sequence).

The rearrangement joins TRBV6-1 to TRBJ1-2, with TRBD1 matching over 10 bases. There are 16 residues in the CDR3. Losses at the gene ends were 0 bases for V and 5 bases for J; bases not matched to a gene: 6. CDR1 is MNHNS, CDR2 SASEGT, per germline. CDR3 coding DNA: TGTGCCAGCAGTGAAGCCTTAGGGGACAGGGGTTATGGCTACACCTTC. Amino acid sequence: CASSEALGDRGYGYTF.

This chain uses TRBV6-5 with TRBJ2-4; maybe TRBD1 (6 bases). The germline V gene encodes CDR1 MNHEY and CDR2 SVGAGI. Trimming left V 7 bases short and J 1 base short, with 14 bases between. CDR3 length equals 15 residues. This chain's CDR3 is CASKRTDGAKNIQYF. Written as DNA, the CDR3 is TGTGCCAGCAAACGGACAGACGGGGCCAAAAACATTCAGTACTTC.

The J gene is TRBJ1-2, the V gene TRBV5-1; no reliable D call. This CDR3 comprises 14 residues. Trimming took off 2 bases at V and 0 bases at J, with 8 bases between the two ends. Germline V gene data show CDR1 as SGHRS and CDR2 as YFSETQ. The CDR3 spells CASSFLAANYGYTF. CDR3 sequence (DNA): TGCGCCAGCAGCTTTTTGGCCGCTAACTATGGCTACACCTTC.

The genes are TRBV6-6 and TRBJ1-5; 7 bases agree with TRBD1. The J segment lost 4 bases and the V segment lost 4 bases, leaving 7 bases of the junction unmatched. Germline CDR1 is MNHNY and CDR2 is SVGAGI (reference sequence). CDR3 length: 15 residues. CDR3 loop: CASSSYRDRNQPQHF. For the CDR3, the DNA is TGTGCCAGCAGTTCCTACCGGGACAGAAATCAGCCCCAGCATTTT.

This chain connects TRBV12-3 or TRBV12-4 to TRBJ1-1; tentatively, D is TRBD1 (6 bases). The V end was cut by 6 bases, the J end by 6 bases, with 14 bases between. The CDR3 sequence is 13 residues long. Here the CDR3 DNA reads TGTGCCAGCAGCCGCCAGGGGATGTCTGAAGCTTTCTTT. Its protein is CASSRQGMSEAFF.

This clone has only a few counts. V gene TRBV5-1 combines with J gene TRBJ1-6, with D hard to call. This CDR3 has 13 amino acids. Germline V gene sequence: CDR1 SGHRS, CDR2 YFSETQ. V was cut by 3 bases and J by 5 bases, with 6 bases left in between. Here the CDR3 reads CASSSGNNSPLHF. The CDR3 DNA reads TGCGCCAGCAGCTCCGGGAATAATTCACCCCTCCACTTT.

V and J are TRBV14 and TRBJ2-3, with no clear D. V lost 0 bases and J lost 4, with 11 bases in between. The CDR3 runs to 15 residues. The germline CDR1 and CDR2 sequences are SGHDN and FVKESK. Written as DNA, the CDR3 is TGTGCCAGCAGCCAAGATGCAGGCAAGGCAGATACGCAGTATTTT. Its protein product is CASSQDAGKADTQYF.

V and J are TRBV6-2 or TRBV6-3 and TRBJ1-5, with D maybe TRBD1 (6 bases). Trimming took 4 bases from V and 4 from J, leaving 14 bases between them. Germline CDR1 reads MNHEY; CDR2 reads SVGEGT. The CDR3 consists of 15 residues. Here the CDR3 DNA reads TGTGCCAGCAGTTCCGAGGGACACGTAAATCAGCCCCAGCATTTT. It translates to CASSSEGHVNQPQHF.

This sequence joins TRBV7-8 and TRBJ1-6, with a weak D call TRBD1 (6 bases). Between the trimmed V and J ends, which lost 3 bases and 7 bases, there was a span of 13 bases. The CDR3 length is 15 residues. Per the germline V gene, CDR1 is SGHVS and CDR2 is FQNEAQ. This CDR3 is CASSFSGRGNSPLHF. The CDR3, as DNA: TGTGCCAGCAGCTTCTCGGGCAGGGGAAATTCACCCCTCCACTTT.